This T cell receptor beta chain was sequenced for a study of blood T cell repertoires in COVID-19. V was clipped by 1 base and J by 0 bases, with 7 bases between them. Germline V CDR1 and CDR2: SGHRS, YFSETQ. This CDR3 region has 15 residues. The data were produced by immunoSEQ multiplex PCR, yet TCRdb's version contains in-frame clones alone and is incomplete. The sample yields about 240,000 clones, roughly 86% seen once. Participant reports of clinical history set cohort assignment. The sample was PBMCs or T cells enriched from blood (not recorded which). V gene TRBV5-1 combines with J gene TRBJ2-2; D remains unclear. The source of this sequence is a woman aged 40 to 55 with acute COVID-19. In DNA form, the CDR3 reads TGCGCCAGCAGCTTGTTCGTAGCGAACACCGGGGAGCTGTTTTTT. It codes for CASSLFVANTGELFF.